These T cell receptor beta chains were read from a single sample in a study of PD-1 blockade in classical Hodgkin lymphoma. Data came from immunoSEQ multiplex PCR; TCRdb stores just in-frame clones and leaves some out. The profile covers approximately 38,000 clones, with more than 60% appearing a single time and around 9.8% taken by the ten largest. The input for sequencing was peripheral blood mononuclear cells (PBMCs), taken before the fourth cycle of nivolumab. The receptors derive from a human donor with classical Hodgkin lymphoma. The CDR3 runs from the conserved cysteine through the conserved F or W. The D gene is left open where the match is weak. Size values are once, few and many counts, or a class for expanded clones, and some rows have none.

medium-sized	TRBV4-3	TRBJ1-1	.	TGCGCCAGCAGCCAAGCGACAGGACCCATGAACACTGAAGCTTTCTTT	CASSQATGPMNTEAFF
.	TRBV2	TRBJ1-6	.	TGTGCCAGCAGTGAAGCGGCGGGGGCTGGTAATTCACCCCTCCACTTT	CASSEAAGAGNSPLHF
.	TRBV6-4	TRBJ2-3	.	TGTGCCAGCCCTTCGATATACACCCTCACAGATACGCAGTATTTT	CASPSIYTLTDTQYF
.	TRBV4-3	TRBJ1-2	TRBD1	TGCGCCAGCAGGCAGGACAGGGGAAGCTATGGCTACACCTTC	CASRQDRGSYGYTF
.	TRBV7-9	TRBJ1-2	.	TGTGCCAGCAGCTTACCGGGACAACTAGACTTGTATGGCTACACCTTC	CASSLPGQLDLYGYTF
.	TRBV4-3	TRBJ2-1	.	TGCGCCAGCAGCCAAGAGGGGCAGTTCAATGAGCAGTTCTTC	CASSQEGQFNEQFF
.	TRBV7-7	TRBJ1-4	.	TGTGCTAGCAGCTTAGCGATCCGTGAAAAACTGTTTTTT	CASSLAIREKLFF
medium-sized	TRBV18	TRBJ1-5	.	TGTGCCAGCTCACAAGAAACAGGGACAAGCAATCAGCCCCAGCATTTT	CASSQETGTSNQPQHF
.	TRBV9	TRBJ2-3	.	TGTGCCAGCAGCGAGGGTTACGGAGTCACAGATACGCAGTATTTT	CASSEGYGVTDTQYF
.	TRBV11-2	TRBJ1-4	.	TGTGCCAGCAGTTATAATCAGGGTAACGTTGAAAAACTGTTTTTT	CASSYNQGNVEKLFF
once	TRBV9	TRBJ2-2	.	TGTGCCAGCAGGGCACAGAAGAACACCGGGGAGCTGTTTTTT	CASRAQKNTGELFF
.	TRBV10-3	TRBJ2-7	TRBD2	TGTGCCATTGGGACTAGCGGCTCCTACGAGCAGTACTTC	CAIGTSGSYEQYF
few	TRBV27	TRBJ1-4	.	TGTGCCAGCAGTAGAAACAGGGTGCTTGTCGAAAAACTGTTTTTT	CASSRNRVLVEKLFF
.	TRBV4-2	TRBJ2-5	TRBD1	TGTGCCAGCAGCCAAGTGGGACAGCGTTTGGCCGAGACCCAGTACTTC	CASSQVGQRLAETQYF
.	TRBV4-2	TRBJ2-7	.	TGTGCCAGCAGCCAAGAAGGGATTTGGGAGCAGTACTTC	CASSQEGIWEQYF
.	TRBV10-3	TRBJ1-1	TRBD1	TGTGCCATCAGCGCGGGACAGGGGTCCACTGAAGCTTTCTTT	CAISAGQGSTEAFF
few	TRBV6-5	TRBJ1-5	.	TGTGCCAGCAGTTTCGGGGACCAGCCCCAGCATTTT	CASSFGDQPQHF
.	TRBV4-1	TRBJ1-6	.	TGCGCCAGCAGCCTCTTTCCGGGACTGTCGAATTCACCCCTCCACTTT	CASSLFPGLSNSPLHF
.	TRBV5-4	TRBJ2-1	TRBD2	TGTGCCAGCAGCTCCCTAGCGGATTCCTACAATGAGCAGTTCTTC	CASSSLADSYNEQFF
.	TRBV7-2	TRBJ2-3	TRBD2	TGTGCCAGCACTCCTAGCGGGATACGCACAGATACGCAGTATTTT	CASTPSGIRTDTQYF
once	TRBV7-2	TRBJ2-7	.	TGTGCCAGCAGCTTAGTCAGGATCTCCTACGAGCAGTACTTC	CASSLVRISYEQYF
.	TRBV11-2	TRBJ2-5	.	TGTGCCAGCAGCCCCTCGACCCAGGGAAAGACCCAGTACTTC	CASSPSTQGKTQYF
.	TRBV5-1	TRBJ1-5	.	TGCGCCAGCAGTTTAGGACAGCCAAATCAGCCCCAGCATTTT	CASSLGQPNQPQHF
.	TRBV29-1	TRBJ1-4	.	TGCAGCGTTGGGAAAGGGGTTAATGAAAAACTGTTTTTT	CSVGKGVNEKLFF
.	TRBV23-1	TRBJ2-7	TRBD1	TGCGCCAGCATCCAAGACAGGGGGTCCTACGAGCAGTACTTC	CASIQDRGSYEQYF
.	TRBV7-9	TRBJ2-4	.	TGTGCCACAACAGGTACCAAAAACATTCAGTACTTC	CATTGTKNIQYF
.	TRBV27	TRBJ1-6	TRBD1	TGTGCCAGCAGTTTCCGAACCGGGACAGCTAATTCACCCCTCCACTTT	CASSFRTGTANSPLHF
once	TRBV5-5	TRBJ2-3	TRBD2	TGTGCCAGCAGCCCTGTAGCGGGGGGCGGCACAGATACGCAGTATTTT	CASSPVAGGGTDTQYF
.	TRBV14	TRBJ2-1	TRBD2	TGTGCCAGCAGCCAAGAGGTCGCGGGGGCCTACAATGAGCAGTTCTTC	CASSQEVAGAYNEQFF
.	TRBV11-2	TRBJ2-7	TRBD2	TGTGCCAGCAGCCCTGCTTTCCGTCGCGGGGGTAGTTACGAGCAGTACTTC	CASSPAFRRGGSYEQYF
once	TRBV13	TRBJ2-7	.	TGTGCCAGCAGCTTGGGGACACCTTATTTAAGATTGTCCTACGAGCAGTACTTC	CASSLGTPYLRLSYEQYF
few	TRBV15	TRBJ2-2	TRBD2	TGTGCCACCAGCAGAGAAACTCCCTCCCTAGCGGGGTCGGGCACCGGGGAGCTGTTTTTT	CATSRETPSLAGSGTGELFF
.	TRBV4-2	TRBJ2-5	TRBD2	TGTGCCAGCAGCCAAGGGCCAGCGGGGGGGCAAGAGACCCAGTACTTC	CASSQGPAGGQETQYF
.	TRBV4-3	TRBJ1-6	TRBD1	TGCGCCAGCAGCCAAGTTTCCATACCCGGGACAGGGTATTCACCCCTCCACTTT	CASSQVSIPGTGYSPLHF
.	TRBV10-1	TRBJ2-3	.	TGCGCCAGCAGTGACTCCGGGTCTAGCACAGATACGCAGTATTTT	CASSDSGSSTDTQYF